These 10 T cell receptor beta chains share one sample of origin, sequenced in a study of cytotoxic CD8 clonotypes in ibrutinib-treated CLL. Sequenced by immunoSEQ multiplex PCR; TCRdb stores in-frame clones only, minus some. The sample holds tens of thousands of clones, roughly two thirds seen once. Material: PBMCs, obtained after 12 months of ibrutinib treatment. The source of these receptors is a human donor with chronic lymphocytic leukemia.

The gene calls are TRBV6-6 and TRBJ1-5; 7 bases are shared with TRBD1. The V gene end was trimmed by 6 bases and the J gene end by 7 bases; junction bases not matched to a gene: 9. The CDR3 totals 14 residues. Germline CDR1 is MNHNY and CDR2 is SVGAGI (reference sequence). CDR3 region: CASSQGTVAQPQHF. The CDR3, as DNA: TGTGCCAGCAGCCAGGGGACAGTCGCCCAGCCCCAGCATTTT.

The chain couples TRBV5-6 to TRBJ2-3; maybe TRBD1 (6 bases). The CDR3 loop spans 14 amino acids. CDR1 and CDR2 from the germline V gene are SGHDT and YYEEEE. V shed 0 bases and J shed 4 bases, with 9 bases lying between them. The CDR3 protein is CASSLGRGADTQYF. In DNA, the CDR3 is TGTGCCAGCAGCTTGGGCAGGGGTGCAGATACGCAGTATTTT.

The chain uses TRBV9 and TRBJ2-5; D gene ambiguous. Germline assignment: CDR1 SGDLS and CDR2 YYNGEE. This CDR3 has 14 residues. V was trimmed by 1 base and J by 1 base, leaving 8 bases between them. This chain's CDR3 is CASSVYQTQETQYF. The CDR3 DNA reads TGTGCCAGCAGCGTATATCAGACCCAAGAGACCCAGTACTTC.

This chain joins TRBV4-3 and TRBJ1-4, with D perhaps matching TRBD1 (5 bases). CDR1 and CDR2 from the germline V gene are LGHNA and YSLEER. V dropped 1 base and J dropped 4 bases, with 10 bases sitting between them. The CDR3 length is 15 residues. This chain's CDR3 is CASSQGGGFNEKLFF. CDR3 bases: TGCGCCAGCAGCCAAGGGGGGGGGTTTAATGAAAAACTGTTTTTT.

The rearrangement uses TRBV6-6 and TRBJ1-2; a possible D gene is TRBD1 (5 bases). The germline V gene encodes CDR1 MNHNY and CDR2 SVGAGI (reference sequence). This CDR3 region has 16 residues. V dropped 0 bases and J dropped 1 base, with 12 bases sitting between them. CDR3 coding DNA: TGTGCCAGCAGTTACTCGGTCCAGGGCTTTAACTATGGCTACACCTTC. Its protein product is CASSYSVQGFNYGYTF.

The chain has TRBV28 and TRBJ2-5, with a tentative D call TRBD1 (6 bases). The J call may be in error: the DNA end matches TRBJ2-7 better. CDR3 length equals 12 residues. Looked up from germline, CDR1 is MDHEN and CDR2 is SYDVKM. The CDR3 loop reads CASSSTGYEQYF. In DNA form, the CDR3 reads TGTGCCAGCAGCTCGACAGGCTACGAGCAGTACTTC.

The chain links TRBV5-1 to TRBJ2-2; D gene uncertain. Trimming pared 5 bases from V and 3 bases from J, leaving 14 bases between. Germline CDR1 is SGHRS and CDR2 is YFSETQ. The CDR3 runs to 15 residues. CDR3 loop: CASSPSRVDTGELFF. CDR3 nucleotides: TGCGCCAGCAGTCCTAGTAGGGTTGACACCGGGGAGCTGTTTTTT.

The rearrangement uses TRBV7-9 and TRBJ2-1; D not certain. The CDR3 totals 11 residues. CDR1 SEHNR and CDR2 FQNEAQ come from the germline V gene (reference sequence). V lost 6 bases, J lost 6 bases, and 6 bases lay in between. CDR3 sequence: CASRRSNEQFF. In nucleotides, the CDR3 is TGTGCCAGCAGGCGGAGCAATGAGCAGTTCTTC.

The chain recombines TRBV4-1 with TRBJ1-3; a possible D gene is TRBD1 (5 bases). Germline CDR1 reads MGHRA; CDR2 reads YSYEKL. V dropped 2 bases and J dropped 0 bases, with 14 bases sitting between them. There are 17 residues in the CDR3. The CDR3 DNA sequence: TGCGCCAGCAGCCAAAAGGAGGACACCCACTCTGGAAACACCATATATTTT. This sequence encodes CASSQKEDTHSGNTIYF.

A few counts support this clone. CDR3 in amino acids: CASSPPPRDRGTDTQYF. DNA of the CDR3: TGTGCCAGCAGCCCGCCCCCCCGGGACAGGGGTACAGATACGCAGTATTTT. The chain employs TRBV7-7 and TRBJ2-3; TRBD1 aligns across 10 bases. Looked up from germline, CDR1 is SSHAT and CDR2 is FNYEAQ (reference sequence). CDR3 length: 17 residues. With V trimmed by 5 bases and J by 3 bases, 11 bases remained unmatched.